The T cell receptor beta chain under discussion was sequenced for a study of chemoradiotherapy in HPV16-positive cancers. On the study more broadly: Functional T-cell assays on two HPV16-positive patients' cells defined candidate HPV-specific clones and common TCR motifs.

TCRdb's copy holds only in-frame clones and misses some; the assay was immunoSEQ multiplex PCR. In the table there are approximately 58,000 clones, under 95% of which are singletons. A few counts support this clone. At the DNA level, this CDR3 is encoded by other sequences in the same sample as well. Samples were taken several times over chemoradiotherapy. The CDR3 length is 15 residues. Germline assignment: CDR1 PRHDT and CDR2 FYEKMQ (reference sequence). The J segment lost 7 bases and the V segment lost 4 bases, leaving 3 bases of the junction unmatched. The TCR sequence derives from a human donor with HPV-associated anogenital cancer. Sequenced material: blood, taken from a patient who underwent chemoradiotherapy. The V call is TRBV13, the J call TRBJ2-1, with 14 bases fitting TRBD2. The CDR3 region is CASSSGTSGGNEQFF. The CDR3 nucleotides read TGTGCCAGCAGCTCTGGGACTAGCGGGGGTAATGAGCAGTTCTTC.